A selection of T cell receptor beta chains follows, all from one sample in a study of blood T cell repertoires in COVID-19. The assay was immunoSEQ multiplex PCR, and TCRdb's table has in-frame clones only and misses some. The table includes around 320,000 clones, approximately 88% detected once. The sequencing sample was made of peripheral blood. Receptors originate from a woman under 40 who had recovered from COVID-19. Both conserved end residues are part of each CDR3. The order of the fields is J gene, V gene, CDR3 protein.

J gene: TRBJ1-2; V gene: TRBV28; CDR3 protein: CASSSSDRRVYGYTF
J gene: TRBJ2-3; V gene: TRBV11-3; CDR3 protein: CASSLRSTSTDTQYF
J gene: TRBJ1-1; V gene: TRBV6-1; CDR3 protein: CASSESLTGPYTEAFF
J gene: TRBJ2-4; V gene: TRBV6-5; CDR3 protein: CASSYSEGAAKNIQYF
J gene: TRBJ2-7; V gene: TRBV3-1/TRBV3-2; CDR3 protein: CASSPRGYEQYF
J gene: TRBJ2-1; V gene: TRBV7-2; CDR3 protein: CASTRRRAGGDEQFF
J gene: TRBJ2-1; V gene: TRBV5-1; CDR3 protein: CASSFDRGRGEQFF
J gene: TRBJ2-1; V gene: TRBV6-5; CDR3 protein: CASSGAYNEQFF
J gene: TRBJ2-4; V gene: TRBV28; CDR3 protein: CASSPIAKNIQYF
J gene: TRBJ2-3; V gene: TRBV28; CDR3 protein: CASRVRDRRGTDTQYF
J gene: TRBJ2-1; V gene: TRBV18; CDR3 protein: CASSPVREQFF
J gene: TRBJ1-2; V gene: TRBV6-5; CDR3 protein: CASRTGGYGYTF
J gene: TRBJ1-1; V gene: TRBV5-1; CDR3 protein: CASSLGQGGVGTEAFF
J gene: TRBJ2-7; V gene: TRBV7-2; CDR3 protein: CASSPDRSDYEQYF
J gene: TRBJ2-2; V gene: TRBV3-1/TRBV3-2; CDR3 protein: CASSQWGPGELFF
J gene: TRBJ2-3; V gene: TRBV5-4; CDR3 protein: CASSLALAGFTDTQYF
J gene: TRBJ1-6; V gene: TRBV5-1; CDR3 protein: CASSTDRAEYSPLHF
J gene: TRBJ1-1; V gene: TRBV5-1; CDR3 protein: CASSSQGVGTEAFF
J gene: TRBJ1-6; V gene: TRBV27; CDR3 protein: CASSSPDTYGYNSPLHF
J gene: TRBJ1-2; V gene: TRBV5-5; CDR3 protein: CASSPIHRGGGYTF
J gene: TRBJ1-5; V gene: TRBV6-1; CDR3 protein: CASSARGQGSNQPQHF
J gene: TRBJ2-5; V gene: TRBV28; CDR3 protein: CASRGTSVVDETQYF
J gene: TRBJ2-1; V gene: TRBV5-5; CDR3 protein: CASSSGGTSGVEQFF
J gene: TRBJ1-5; V gene: TRBV19; CDR3 protein: CASSMVTGGDNQPQHF
J gene: TRBJ2-3; V gene: TRBV24-1; CDR3 protein: CATSGQGAGDTDTQYF
J gene: TRBJ1-1; V gene: TRBV19; CDR3 protein: CASSILTGTTEAFF
J gene: TRBJ2-1; V gene: TRBV27; CDR3 protein: CASSSDRGPRVQFF
J gene: TRBJ1-3; V gene: TRBV5-1; CDR3 protein: CASSSGQFVSGNTIYF